This T cell receptor (beta chain) is from a study of vaccination and CD4 T cells after COVID-19 (dated by TCRdb to between 2021 and 2023). About the study as a whole: Every convalescent patient had a positive nasal swab PCR test for SARS-CoV-2, with mild disease in nine patients and severe disease in one. Participants got two doses of the Pfizer-BioNTech BNT162b2 vaccine (n=8) or two doses of the Moderna mRNA-1273 vaccine (n=2). For stimulating the cultures, overlapping spike peptide pools were used, derived from SARS-CoV-2 as well as from the common cold coronaviruses HCoV-NL63, HCoV-OC43 and HCoV-229E. Post-COVID blood samples from convalescent patients were collected a median of roughly 100 days after diagnosis, with a range of about 35 to 180 days. In over 8 COVID-19 convalescent patients and a few infection-naive healthy vaccine recipients, researchers compared the spike-specific CD4+ TCR repertoire from before mRNA vaccination with the repertoire from after. Post-vaccine blood samples were taken a median of 72 days after the second vaccine dose, with a range of about 13 to 250 days. As controls, cultures received a CEFX viral epitope pool (the positive control), an HIV-1 Nef peptide pool (the negative control), or no peptide at all. Six males and four females were included in the convalescent cohort, with two Hispanic individuals, seven Caucasians, two Asians and one multiracial person represented.

Library preparation was by PCR. At the Johns Hopkins FTIC core, DNA from the cultured CD4+ T cells underwent TCR sequencing with the Oncomine TCR Beta short-read assay. Genomic DNA was extracted from the cultured CD4+ T cells with the QIAamp micro DNA kit. Oncomine TCR Beta libraries made from cultured CD4+ T cells were pooled using unique dual indexes and sequenced on an Illumina iSeq 100. Regarding the original processing steps: Non-productive sequences were filtered out, and CDR3s that did not start with C, did not end with F or W, or were shorter than 7 amino acids were discarded. The MANAFEST web application was used to identify antigen-specific clonotypes by comparing peptide-stimulated wells against reference wells and other culture wells. Positive clones required FDR below 0.05, an odds ratio above 5, and productive frequency above 0.1% in at least two of three replicate wells. Cross-reactive clonotypes were defined as significantly expanded in both SARS-CoV-2 spike wells and at least one common cold coronavirus spike condition. Similarity between CDR3 sequences was evaluated in R version 3.6.1 using Levenshtein distances (stringdist) and unrooted phylogenetic trees (ape). The raw public reads went through TCRdb reprocessing: fastp at Q25, MiXCR clone calling, in-frame beta chains kept. Entries that share a CDR3 protein sequence are merged under the most common genes and DNA. For this entry, the V and J calls and clone size follow TCRdb and not the study's own pipeline. This sample holds about 12,000 distinct CDR3 sequences; approximately 60% were observed only once. The ten biggest clones cover around 8.6% of the sample.

This specimen's treatment or condition label, interpreted: roughly ten-day PBMC culture with coronavirus spike peptide pools or control peptides (ViraFEST assay). The study used the ViraFEST assay, which expanded antigen-specific T cells with peptide pools and then identified expanded clonotypes by TCR sequencing. The positive SARS-CoV-2 PCR tests of the convalescent patients were dated from March to December 2020, before the Alpha, Beta and Delta variants emerged in the United States. PBMCs were cultured at a few million per well in IMDM supplemented with around 5.5% human AB serum and 9.5 to 10 IU/ml IL-2, with approximately 9.2 ug/ml peptide pools added. Half of the culture medium was replaced with fresh IL-2-containing medium on days 3 and 7. CD4+ T cells were isolated after roughly 9 days of culture through negative selection using the EasySep CD4+ T cell isolation kit. Ficoll-Paque Plus gradient centrifugation was used to isolate PBMCs from whole blood, and the isolated PBMCs were then either used fresh or cryopreserved at -140C. Each culture condition was generally run in triplicate wells.

The CDR3 has 13 amino acids, counting the end cysteine and phenylalanine. The retained sequence is limited to the CDR3, 39 bases, with the frame set at the first base. Trimming leaves V shorter by 3 bases and J shorter by 3 bases, with the junction holding 1 base beyond the gene matches. Sequences DFQATT (CDR1) and SNEGSKA (CDR2) are obtained from the germline V gene (reference sequence). What the study reported, not specific to this receptor: Relatively few convalescent patients were included in the study, and early timepoints after natural infection were not analyzed. Among the post-vaccine SARS-CoV-2-reactive clones in convalescent patients, a median 86.3% showed up only after vaccination, which suggests vaccine-specific priming. An increase in the median number of SARS-CoV-2-reactive clonotypes from 20 to 25 after infection to 38 after vaccination was observed, but the change was not found to be significant. In convalescent patients, nearly all vaccine-specific clones (304 of 307) were found to be mono-reactive for SARS-CoV-2 spike rather than cross-reactive with common cold coronaviruses.

About this clonotype itself: Its antigen is not yet known. Base qualities are missing; no much larger clone stands one base away.

The sequenced sample consisted of CD4+ T cells from blood, cultured in vitro. The V gene is TRBV20-1 and the J gene is TRBJ1-2, with 10 junctional bases fitting TRBD1. The sequence derives from a human donor who had recovered from COVID-19. CDR3 region: CSASGTGDYGYTF. The DNA is as follows: TGCAGTGCTAGTGGGACAGGGGACTATGGCTACACCTTC.